This record looks at one T cell receptor (beta chain) sequence and its context. Its antigen is undetermined. Only in-frame clones appear in the TCRdb table, and some are missing; sequencing was by immunoSEQ multiplex PCR. The sample contains over 130,000 clones, around 88% of which appear only once. The CDR3 runs 16 residues. Trimming at V came to 2 bases and at J to 1 base, leaving 2 bases not matched to a gene. The germline gives CDR1 MNHEY, CDR2 SVGEGT. This specimen belongs to a study of T cell responses to AZD1222 COVID-19 vaccine. Study results and caveats: Clonal diversity was possibly underestimated, and the donors were mostly white British, with more females.

The receptor was derived from an adult in good health. This material consisted of peripheral blood, taken on day 0 of AZD1222 vaccination. V usage is TRBV6-2 or TRBV6-3 and J usage is TRBJ1-3; 10 nucleotides line up with TRBD1. CDR3 region: CASSYGTGESGNTIYF. In nucleotides, the CDR3 is TGTGCCAGCAGTTACGGGACAGGGGAGTCTGGAAACACCATATATTTT.